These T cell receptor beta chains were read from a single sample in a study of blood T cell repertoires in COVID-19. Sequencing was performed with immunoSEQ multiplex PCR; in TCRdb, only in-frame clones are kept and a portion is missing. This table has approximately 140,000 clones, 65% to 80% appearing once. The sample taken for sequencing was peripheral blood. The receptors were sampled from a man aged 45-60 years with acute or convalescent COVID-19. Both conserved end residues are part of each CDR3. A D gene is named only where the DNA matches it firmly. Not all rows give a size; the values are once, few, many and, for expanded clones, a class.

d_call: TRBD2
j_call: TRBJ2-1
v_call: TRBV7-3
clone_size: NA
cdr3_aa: CASSPRGGSSYNEQFF
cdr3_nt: TGTGCCAGCAGCCCCCGGGGGGGTAGCTCCTACAATGAGCAGTTCTTC

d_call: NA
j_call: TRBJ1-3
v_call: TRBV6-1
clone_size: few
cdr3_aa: CASSDPQLAGNTIYF
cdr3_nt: TGTGCCAGCAGTGATCCACAGCTTGCTGGAAACACCATATATTTT

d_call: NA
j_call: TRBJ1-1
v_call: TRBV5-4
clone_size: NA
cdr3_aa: CASSLALNTEAFF
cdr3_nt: TGTGCCAGCAGCTTGGCTTTGAACACTGAAGCTTTCTTT

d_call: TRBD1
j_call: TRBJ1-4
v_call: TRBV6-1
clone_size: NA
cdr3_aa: CASSDYTGGGGEKLFF
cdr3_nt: TGTGCCAGCAGTGATTATACAGGGGGAGGAGGTGAAAAACTGTTTTTT

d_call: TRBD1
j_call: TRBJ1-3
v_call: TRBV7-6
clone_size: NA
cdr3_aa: CASSRGQSSGNTIYF
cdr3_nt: TGTGCCAGCAGCAGGGGACAGAGCTCTGGAAACACCATATATTTT

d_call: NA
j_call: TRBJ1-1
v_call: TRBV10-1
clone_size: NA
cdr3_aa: CASSESPSGNTEAFF
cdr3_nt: TGCGCCAGCAGTGAGTCGCCCAGTGGGAACACTGAAGCTTTCTTT

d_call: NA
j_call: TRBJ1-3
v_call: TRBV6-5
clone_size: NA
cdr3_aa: CASKLSSGNTIYF
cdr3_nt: TGTGCCAGTAAACTGAGCTCTGGAAACACCATATATTTT

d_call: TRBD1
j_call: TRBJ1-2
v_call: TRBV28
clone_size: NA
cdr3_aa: CASSSLARGPGYTF
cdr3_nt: TGTGCCAGCAGTTCATTGGCCAGGGGGCCTGGCTACACCTTC

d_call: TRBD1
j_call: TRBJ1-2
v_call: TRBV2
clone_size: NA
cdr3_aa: CASTDPGQDNYGYTF
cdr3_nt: TGTGCCAGCACTGATCCGGGACAGGATAACTATGGCTACACCTTC

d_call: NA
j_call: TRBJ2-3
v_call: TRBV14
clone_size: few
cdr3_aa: CASSRFQGNTDTQYF
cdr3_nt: TGTGCCAGCAGCCGTTTCCAGGGAAACACAGATACGCAGTATTTT

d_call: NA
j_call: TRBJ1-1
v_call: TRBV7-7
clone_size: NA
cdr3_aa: CASSLASSGKPDTEAFF
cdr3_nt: TGTGCCAGCAGCTTAGCGTCGTCAGGGAAACCGGACACTGAAGCTTTCTTT

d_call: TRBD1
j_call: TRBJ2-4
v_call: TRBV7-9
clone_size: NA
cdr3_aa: CASSATGGGKNIQYF
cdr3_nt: TGTGCCAGCAGCGCAACAGGGGGCGGAAAAAACATTCAGTACTTC

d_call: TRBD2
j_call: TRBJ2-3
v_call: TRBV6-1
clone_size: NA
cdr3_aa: CASSATSGVSSTDTQYF
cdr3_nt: TGTGCCAGCAGTGCGACTAGCGGGGTGTCTAGCACAGATACGCAGTATTTT

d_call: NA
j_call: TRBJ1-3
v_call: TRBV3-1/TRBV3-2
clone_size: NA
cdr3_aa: CASSSGLRSGNTIYF
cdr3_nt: TGTGCCAGCAGCTCGGGACTCCGCTCTGGAAACACCATATATTTT

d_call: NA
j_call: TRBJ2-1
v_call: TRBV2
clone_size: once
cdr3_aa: CASSPPAGTLLSYEQFF
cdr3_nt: TGTGCCAGCAGTCCCCCCGCCGGGACATTACTCTCCTATGAGCAGTTCTTC